Listed below are T cell receptor beta chains from one sample, sequenced in a study of cytomegalovirus exposure and HLA in healthy donors. Some clones are missing from TCRdb's copy, which holds only in-frame ones; the method was immunoSEQ multiplex PCR. In the table there are about 200,000 clones, roughly 88% of which are singletons. Source material: PBMCs. The source of these receptors is a boy aged 2 to 10 in good health and CMV-seronegative. The CDR3 runs from the conserved cysteine through the conserved F or W. Each record gives: CDR3 DNA, CDR3 protein, V gene, clone size, D gene, J gene. A D gene is named only where the DNA matches it firmly. Size is omitted from some rows. Given values are once, few, many or a class for expanded clones.

CDR3 DNA: TGCGCCAGCAGCTTGATTGGGAGTACGATGAACACTGAAGCTTTCTTT; CDR3 protein: CASSLIGSTMNTEAFF; V gene: TRBV5-1; clone size: -; D gene: -; J gene: TRBJ1-1
CDR3 DNA: TGTGCCAGTAGGACAGGGACAGCCGGATCTAACTATGGCTACACCTTC; CDR3 protein: CASRTGTAGSNYGYTF; V gene: TRBV19; clone size: -; D gene: TRBD1; J gene: TRBJ1-2
CDR3 DNA: TGTGCCAGCACCAACCCAGCTGAAGCTTTCTTT; CDR3 protein: CASTNPAEAFF; V gene: TRBV6-5; clone size: -; D gene: -; J gene: TRBJ1-1
CDR3 DNA: TGTGCCAGCAGCTCTAGAGGGTCAGGGGTCTCCCAGCAGTACTTC; CDR3 protein: CASSSRGSGVSQQYF; V gene: TRBV7-2; clone size: -; D gene: -; J gene: TRBJ2-7
CDR3 DNA: TGTGCCAGCACCATCCTTCAGGGGGGAAATTCACCCCTCCACTTT; CDR3 protein: CASTILQGGNSPLHF; V gene: TRBV27; clone size: -; D gene: TRBD1; J gene: TRBJ1-6
CDR3 DNA: TGTGCCAGCAGCCAAGGCCTGGACAGGGGGCCGGGGGAGACCCAGTACTTC; CDR3 protein: CASSQGLDRGPGETQYF; V gene: TRBV4-2; clone size: -; D gene: TRBD1; J gene: TRBJ2-5
CDR3 DNA: TGTGCCAGCAGCGTCGGAACGGGGGGGATCGAGCAGTACTTC; CDR3 protein: CASSVGTGGIEQYF; V gene: TRBV9; clone size: -; D gene: TRBD2; J gene: TRBJ2-7
CDR3 DNA: TGTGCCAGCAGTGAATTATTCGAGGCAGGGGGCGGCTATGGCTACACCTTC; CDR3 protein: CASSELFEAGGGYGYTF; V gene: TRBV2; clone size: -; D gene: TRBD1; J gene: TRBJ1-2
CDR3 DNA: TGTGCCATCAGCGGCATAGGAGGGGACTATGGCTACACCTTC; CDR3 protein: CAISGIGGDYGYTF; V gene: TRBV10-3; clone size: -; D gene: -; J gene: TRBJ1-2
CDR3 DNA: TGCGCCAGCAGCCAACATCTTACTAGCGGGGGGGGAGGAGAGACCCAGTACTTC; CDR3 protein: CASSQHLTSGGGGETQYF; V gene: TRBV4-1; clone size: -; D gene: TRBD2; J gene: TRBJ2-5
CDR3 DNA: TGTGCCAGCAGTGCAACAGGGGGCTATGGCTACACCTTC; CDR3 protein: CASSATGGYGYTF; V gene: TRBV6-1; clone size: -; D gene: TRBD1; J gene: TRBJ1-2
CDR3 DNA: TGCAGCGTTGAAGGGCAGGGCTACGAGCAGTACTTC; CDR3 protein: CSVEGQGYEQYF; V gene: TRBV29-1; clone size: -; D gene: -; J gene: TRBJ2-7
CDR3 DNA: TGTGCCAGCAGTCCTCAGGTACAGGGGCGCGGTGAGCAGTTCTTC; CDR3 protein: CASSPQVQGRGEQFF; V gene: TRBV2; clone size: once; D gene: TRBD1; J gene: TRBJ2-1
CDR3 DNA: TGCGCCAGCAGCCGGGGGACAGCCAATTCTGGAAACACCATATATTTT; CDR3 protein: CASSRGTANSGNTIYF; V gene: TRBV4-1; clone size: -; D gene: TRBD1; J gene: TRBJ1-3
CDR3 DNA: TGTGCCTGTATCGCGGGAGTCGAGCAGTACTTC; CDR3 protein: CACIAGVEQYF; V gene: TRBV30; clone size: -; D gene: TRBD2; J gene: TRBJ2-7